The 23 T cell receptor beta chains below all came from one sample that was sequenced in a study of T cell responses to AZD1222 COVID-19 vaccine (dated by TCRdb to the early 2020s). The sample's time point label is to be understood as: baseline before first vaccination. The method behind the library was the immunoSEQ multiplex PCR assay. Not all clones reach the TCRdb copy of this immuneACCESS table, which keeps in-frame sequences only. Checked studies attribute under half of the gap to unresolved V genes and leave the rest unexplained. This sample gives approximately 170,000 clones in total; approximately 89% of them show up just once. The ten biggest clones cover under 5% of the sample. Sequenced material: peripheral blood, taken on day 0 of AZD1222 vaccination. All receptors come from an adult in good health.

This chain links TRBV11-2 with TRBJ2-1; TRBD2 matches at 7 bases. The V gene's germline CDR1 is SGHAT and CDR2 FQNNGV. V gave up 3 bases and J gave up 8 bases; unmatched junction bases: 4. The CDR3 extends over 13 amino acids. The CDR3 region is CASSFRGSHEQFF. CDR3 DNA sequence: TGTGCCAGCAGCTTCCGCGGGAGTCATGAGCAGTTCTTC. The full variable domain, with the rest looked up from reference TRBV11-2 and TRBJ2-1, is EAGVAQSPRYKIIEKRQSVAFWCNPISGHATLYWYQQILGQGPKLLIQFQNNGVVDDSQLPKDRFSAERLKGVDSTLKIQPAKLEDSAVYLCASSFRGSHEQFFGPGTRLTVL.

The J gene is TRBJ2-7, the V gene TRBV30; 10 bases line up with TRBD1. The CDR3 totals 15 residues. Germline V CDR1 and CDR2: GTSNPN, SVGIG (reference sequence). The ends lost 4 bases at V and 2 bases at J; junction bases unmatched: 8. Here the CDR3 reads CAWNPRTGGTYEQYF. CDR3 nucleotides: TGTGCCTGGAACCCAAGGACAGGGGGTACCTACGAGCAGTACTTC. Combining the CDR3 with reference TRBV30 and TRBJ2-7 gives the whole variable domain SQTIHQWPATLVQPVGSPLSLECTVEGTSNPNLYWYRQAAGRGLQLLFYSVGIGQISSEVPQNLSASRPQDRQFILSSKKLLLSDSGFYLCAWNPRTGGTYEQYFGPGTRLTVT.

J is TRBJ1-5 and V is TRBV28; no reliable D call. CDR3 size: 19 residues. CDR1 and CDR2 (germline): MDHEN, SYDVKM. With 3 bases removed from V and 0 bases from J, the gap between germline ends came to 21 bases. CDR3 DNA: TGTGCCAGCAGTTTCCCTCGAGGAGTCGGGCTTTATAGCAATCAGCCCCAGCATTTT. Protein product: CASSFPRGVGLYSNQPQHF.

J is TRBJ1-2 and V is TRBV6-5; TRBD1 agrees at 9 bases. The CDR3 totals 15 residues. The germline V gene encodes CDR1 MNHEY and CDR2 SVGAGI. The V segment lost 6 bases and the J segment 3 bases; nucleotides outside the gene matches: 8. The CDR3 DNA reads as TGTGCCAGCAGCTATCTTACAGGGGGCGACTATGGCTACACCTTC. The encoded protein is CASSYLTGGDYGYTF.

Comments on this clone: A junction boundary mismatches the germline segment, possibly from a read error. The chain links TRBV24-1 to TRBJ1-2; maybe TRBD1 (5 bases). The CDR3 is 12 residues long. The germline CDR1 and CDR2 sequences are KGHDR and SFDVKD. For the CDR3, the DNA is TGTGCCACCAGTGACCAAAAGGCAGGGATCGCCTTC. This sequence encodes CATSDQKAGIAF.

The genes are TRBV7-9 and TRBJ2-7; 9 bases line up with TRBD1. The J segment lost 2 bases and the V segment lost 5 bases, leaving 10 bases of the junction unmatched. Germline values: CDR1 SEHNR, CDR2 FQNEAQ (reference sequence). This CDR3 is built from 16 residues. In nucleotides, the CDR3 is TGTGCCAGCAGCACCGAGGTGGACAGGGGACCCTACGAGCAGTACTTC. Amino acids: CASSTEVDRGPYEQYF. Variable domain in full (rest from reference TRBV7-9 and TRBJ2-7): DTGVSQNPRHKITKRGQNVTFRCDPISEHNRLYWYRQTLGQGPEFLTYFQNEAQLEKSRLLSDRFSAERPKGSFSTLEIQRTEQGDSAMYLCASSTEVDRGPYEQYFGPGTRLTVT.

V and J are TRBV29-1 and TRBJ2-3, with TRBD2 as a possible D gene (6 bases). V lost 4 bases and J 1 base, leaving 12 bases between the germline ends. From germline, CDR1 is SQVTM and CDR2 ANQGSEA. The CDR3 loop spans 14 amino acids. CDR3 nucleotides: TGCAGCGTTGCGACTAGGAGGGGCACAGATACGCAGTATTTT. This gives the protein CSVATRRGTDTQYF.

The rearrangement links TRBV2 to TRBJ2-1; TRBD2 agrees at 7 bases. The length of the CDR3 is 15 residues. J gave up 0 bases and V 6 bases, and 5 bases lay outside the gene matches. CDR1 is SNHLY and CDR2 is FYNNEI in the germline V gene. The CDR3 DNA follows: TGTGCCAGCAGGGCTAGCGGAAGCTCCTACAATGAGCAGTTCTTC. This codes for CASRASGSSYNEQFF.

The chain couples TRBV24-1 to TRBJ1-2; D ambiguous. CDR3 length equals 11 residues. Germline values: CDR1 KGHDR, CDR2 SFDVKD. V was trimmed by 3 bases and J by 7 bases, leaving 5 bases between them. The CDR3: CATSDGVGYTF. Here the CDR3 DNA reads TGTGCCACCAGTGATGGGGTTGGCTACACCTTC.

This clone was recorded only once. This chain connects TRBV12-5 to TRBJ1-4; no clear D. The CDR3 has 15 amino acids. V was pared by 6 bases and J by 3 bases, with 14 bases between. Germline CDR1 reads LGHNT; CDR2 reads FRNRAP. CDR3: CASGMGSAANEKLFF. The CDR3 bases are TGTGCTAGTGGGATGGGATCGGCGGCTAATGAAAAACTGTTTTTT.

The chain couples TRBV2 to TRBJ1-2; tentatively, D is TRBD1 (5 bases). Germline lookup yields CDR1 SNHLY and CDR2 FYNNEI. Trimming removed 4 bases at V and 3 bases at J, with 9 bases between. This CDR3 is built from 13 residues. The CDR3, as DNA: TGTGCCAGCAGTGTGGGGGGAGACTATGGCTACACCTTC. It specifies CASSVGGDYGYTF. The complete variable domain, with remaining parts taken from reference TRBV2 and TRBJ1-2, reads EPEVTQTPSHQVTQMGQEVILRCVPISNHLYFYWYRQILGQKVEFLVSFYNNEISEKSEIFDDQFSVERPDGSNFTLKIRSTKLEDSAMYFCASSVGGDYGYTFGSGTRLTVV.

The rearrangement joins TRBV10-2 to TRBJ2-2, with D uncertain. V lost 4 bases and J 1 base, leaving 7 bases between the germline ends. Germline CDR1 and CDR2: WSHSY and SAAADI. The CDR3 has 14 amino acids. This chain's CDR3 is CASSGPVNTGELFF. The CDR3 nucleotides are TGCGCCAGCAGTGGGCCGGTGAACACCGGGGAGCTGTTTTTT.

The V gene is TRBV19, the J gene TRBJ1-1; no definite D call. The CDR3 has 15 amino acids. Germline V gene data show CDR1 as LNHDA and CDR2 as SQIVND (reference sequence). The ends were cut back, 4 bases at V and 2 bases at J, with 14 bases in the middle. The CDR3: CASSTVGLLNTEAFF. Here the CDR3 DNA reads TGTGCCAGTAGTACCGTGGGCCTTCTCAACACTGAAGCTTTCTTT. Combining the CDR3 with reference TRBV19 and TRBJ1-1 gives the whole variable domain DGGITQSPKYLFRKEGQNVTLSCEQNLNHDAMYWYRQDPGQGLRLIYYSQIVNDFQKGDIAEGYSVSREKKESFPLTVTSAQKNPTAFYLCASSTVGLLNTEAFFGQGTRLTVV.

The chain couples TRBV28 to TRBJ2-5; 7 nucleotides align to TRBD2. V was pared by 4 bases and J by 3 bases, with 5 bases of the junction left unmatched. CDR3 length: 14 residues. CDR1 and CDR2 (germline): MDHEN, SYDVKM. The CDR3 protein is CASSYGTTEETQYF. The CDR3, as DNA: TGTGCCAGCAGTTACGGGACTACCGAAGAGACCCAGTACTTC.

The V gene is TRBV18, the J gene TRBJ1-5; D is unclear. Deletions cut 3 bases from V and 3 bases from J, with 12 bases between. The CDR3 length is 15 residues. CDR1 is KGHSH and CDR2 is LQKENI in the germline V gene. The CDR3 nucleotides read TGTGCCAGCTCACCCACCGTCCCCCCCAATCAGCCCCAGCATTTT. It is translated as CASSPTVPPNQPQHF.

The rearrangement uses TRBV11-2 and TRBJ2-5; D is unclear. V was shortened by 2 bases and J by 5 bases, with 12 bases between the two germline ends. The germline V gene has CDR1 SGHAT and CDR2 FQNNGV. CDR3 length: 14 residues. The chain's CDR3 is CASSLRLQQETQYF. Here the CDR3 DNA reads TGTGCCAGCAGCTTAAGACTCCAGCAGGAGACCCAGTACTTC.

The chain combines TRBV19 with TRBJ1-1; D gene uncertain. This CDR3 has 13 amino acids. V was trimmed by 8 bases and J by 3 bases, leaving 13 bases between them. Looked up from germline, CDR1 is LNHDA and CDR2 is SQIVND (reference sequence). The CDR3, as DNA: TGTGCCAGTTCCACCAAGACGGACACTGAAGCTTTCTTT. Amino acids: CASSTKTDTEAFF.

The J gene is TRBJ2-7, the V gene TRBV27; D gene unclear. Germline values: CDR1 MNHEY, CDR2 SMNVEV (reference sequence). Trimming took 9 bases from V and 5 from J, leaving 8 bases between them. The CDR3 has 10 residues. The CDR3 DNA reads as TGTGCCAGTGGACCTCACGAGCAGTACTTC. Translating gives CASGPHEQYF.

V and J are TRBV4-1 and TRBJ1-1; D is perhaps TRBD1 (5 bases). From germline, CDR1 is MGHRA and CDR2 YSYEKL. V lost 1 base and J 5 bases, leaving 23 bases between the germline ends. This CDR3 is 18 amino acids long. DNA for the CDR3: TGCGCCAGCAGCCAAGGCCCAGGGAATCTGCCGGTCGGAACTGAAGCTTTCTTT. Encoded protein: CASSQGPGNLPVGTEAFF.

The chain couples TRBV7-2 to TRBJ1-5; D is unclear. Per the germline V gene, CDR1 is SGHTA and CDR2 is FQGNSA. The CDR3 sequence is 13 residues long. The V end lost 5 bases, the J end lost 6 bases, and 11 bases lay between the germline ends. CDR3 residues: CASSPGWVQPQHF. The DNA of the CDR3 is TGTGCCAGCAGCCCGGGGTGGGTTCAGCCCCAGCATTTT.

The rearrangement uses TRBV28 and TRBJ1-6; 8 bases align to TRBD1. Per the germline V gene, CDR1 is MDHEN and CDR2 is SYDVKM. V lost 5 bases to trimming and J lost 7 bases; unmatched junction nucleotides: 7. The CDR3 sequence is 15 residues long. Here the CDR3 DNA reads TGTGCCAGCAGTCCAGGGGGCGGTGTGAATTCACCCCTCCACTTT. Translating gives CASSPGGGVNSPLHF.

This clone came up once. This chain joins TRBV28 and TRBJ1-5; tentatively, D is TRBD1 (5 bases). The germline V and J ends were trimmed by 7 bases and 0 bases, with 13 bases remaining between them. The CDR3 spans 15 residues. Germline CDR1 and CDR2: MDHEN and SYDVKM. The CDR3 loop reads CASTLRGDSNQPQHF. The CDR3 DNA is TGTGCCAGCACCCTCCGGGGGGATAGCAATCAGCCCCAGCATTTT.

This sequence joins TRBV28 and TRBJ1-6; 7 bases align to TRBD1. The V gene's germline CDR1 is MDHEN and CDR2 SYDVKM. With 2 bases clipped from V and 8 bases from J, the junction kept 6 bases outside the gene matches. The CDR3 loop spans 15 amino acids. CDR3 sequence: CASSLVGGGDSPLHF. In DNA, the CDR3 is TGTGCCAGCAGTTTAGTAGGGGGCGGAGATTCACCCCTCCACTTT.